This TCR beta chain was profiled in a study of CD8+ T cells in alopecia areata. Study details: Twice daily, treated patients received 5 to 10 mg of oral tofacitinib. Study results and limitations: More clonal than normal scalp was lesional scalp, particularly alopecia totalis/universalis.

This clone showed up just a few times. Its specificity is not known. The sample contains more than one DNA sequence encoding this CDR3. Investigators isolated RNA and reverse transcribed it into cDNA to act as the sequencing template. Here immunoSEQ multiplex PCR was the method, and the copy in TCRdb shows in-frame clones only, minus some. Of 160,000 or so clones in the sample, less than 75% were seen once. Sequences were derived from CD8+ T cells sorted from blood, sampled at week 0. The clonotype originates from a human donor with alopecia areata.

CDR3: CSVEDRQQETQYF. CDR3 coding DNA: TGCAGCGTTGAAGACCGACAGCAAGAGACCCAGTACTTC. The chain has TRBV29-1 and TRBJ2-5; tentative D call: TRBD1 (5 bases). V dropped 0 bases and J dropped 2 bases, with 7 bases sitting between them. CDR1 and CDR2 from the germline V gene are SQVTM and ANQGSEA. The length of the CDR3 is 13 residues.